These T cell receptor beta chains were read from a single sample in a study of cytomegalovirus exposure and HLA in healthy donors. The assay was immunoSEQ multiplex PCR, and TCRdb's table has in-frame clones only and misses some. Of 98,000 or so clones in the sample, about 85% were seen once. Sequenced: PBMCs. These receptors came from a woman aged 18-29 years in good health and CMV-seronegative. CDR3s include the opening cysteine and the closing phenylalanine or tryptophan. A D gene is named only where the DNA matches it firmly. A row's size may be missing; if present it is once, few, many or a size class.

DNA: TGTGCCAGCAGCTTGGGGAGACTCTTATCGGGGGAGCAGTACTTC
CDR3: CASSLGRLLSGEQYF
V: TRBV7-2
size: few
D: NA
J: TRBJ2-7

DNA: TGTGCCAGCAGTGACCGACGGGATGGGGCTGAAGCTTTCTTT
CDR3: CASSDRRDGAEAFF
V: TRBV2
size: NA
D: NA
J: TRBJ1-1

DNA: TGTGCCAGCAGTGACCGAGGATTTAATTCACCCCTCCACTTT
CDR3: CASSDRGFNSPLHF
V: TRBV27
size: few
D: NA
J: TRBJ1-6

DNA: TGCGCCAGCAGCTCATCTGGGCCTGAAGCTTTCTTT
CDR3: CASSSSGPEAFF
V: TRBV5-1
size: NA
D: NA
J: TRBJ1-1

DNA: TGTGCCAGCAGCTTGAGGGGGAACTATGGCTACACCTTC
CDR3: CASSLRGNYGYTF
V: TRBV5-6
size: NA
D: NA
J: TRBJ1-2

DNA: TGTGCCAGCAGGGGACAATACACTGAAGCTTTCTTT
CDR3: CASRGQYTEAFF
V: TRBV6-5
size: NA
D: NA
J: TRBJ1-1

DNA: TGTGCCAGCAGTGAATCCAACAGGGAGTTAAATGAGCAGTTCTTC
CDR3: CASSESNRELNEQFF
V: TRBV25-1
size: NA
D: NA
J: TRBJ2-1

DNA: TGTGCCAGCAGCCCCGACAGGGGGGTTACTGAAGCTTTCTTT
CDR3: CASSPDRGVTEAFF
V: TRBV13
size: many
D: TRBD1
J: TRBJ1-1

DNA: TGTGCCAGCAGTGACTCGAGGTTCGGGGCAGATACGCAGTATTTT
CDR3: CASSDSRFGADTQYF
V: TRBV6-4
size: NA
D: NA
J: TRBJ2-3

DNA: TGTGCCAGCAGACTACAGGGGAACGGACAGCCCCAGCATTTT
CDR3: CASRLQGNGQPQHF
V: TRBV6-5
size: NA
D: TRBD1
J: TRBJ1-5

DNA: TGTGCCAGCAGCCCCACTACACAGGGGGTCCAAGAGACCCAGTACTTC
CDR3: CASSPTTQGVQETQYF
V: TRBV11-2
size: NA
D: TRBD1
J: TRBJ2-5

DNA: TGTGCCAGCAGCCCACGACGGGAGTCCTACGAGCAGTACTTC
CDR3: CASSPRRESYEQYF
V: TRBV11-2
size: few
D: NA
J: TRBJ2-7

DNA: TGTGCCAGCAGTTCCCTCGACGGGGTGAGCACTGAAGCTTTCTTT
CDR3: CASSSLDGVSTEAFF
V: TRBV6-5
size: NA
D: NA
J: TRBJ1-1

DNA: TGTGCCAGCAGTGGAGGAGGGGTGGTCTCACCCCTCCACTTT
CDR3: CASSGGGVVSPLHF
V: TRBV6-1
size: NA
D: NA
J: TRBJ1-6

DNA: TGTGCCAGCAGCTCACAGGGGGATGAGCAGTTCTTC
CDR3: CASSSQGDEQFF
V: TRBV7-3
size: NA
D: TRBD1
J: TRBJ2-1

DNA: TGTGCCAGCTCACCAGTAGCGGGGGGGCAGTATTTT
CDR3: CASSPVAGGQYF
V: TRBV18
size: NA
D: TRBD2
J: TRBJ2-3

DNA: TGTGCCAGCAGCGGACAAGCTGGAAACACCATATATTTT
CDR3: CASSGQAGNTIYF
V: TRBV6-5
size: few
D: NA
J: TRBJ1-3

DNA: TGTGCCAGCAGTTCACAGGGAATCCAAGAGACCCAGTACTTC
CDR3: CASSSQGIQETQYF
V: TRBV2
size: NA
D: NA
J: TRBJ2-5

DNA: TGTGCCAGCAGCTACAGGGGGGGTGGGGCCAACGTCCTGACTTTC
CDR3: CASSYRGGGANVLTF
V: TRBV27
size: NA
D: NA
J: TRBJ2-6

DNA: TGCAGCGTGGAACAGGGTTTGAACGAGCAGTACTTC
CDR3: CSVEQGLNEQYF
V: TRBV29-1
size: NA
D: NA
J: TRBJ2-7

DNA: TGCGCCAGCAGCTTGGGGACGGCGGGGGGCCAGTACTTC
CDR3: CASSLGTAGGQYF
V: TRBV5-1
size: NA
D: TRBD2
J: TRBJ2-5

DNA: TGTGCCAGCAGCCGAGCGGGGGGGCCAAGGCTAACTAGCACAGATACGCAGTATTTT
CDR3: CASSRAGGPRLTSTDTQYF
V: TRBV9
size: once
D: TRBD2
J: TRBJ2-3

DNA: TGCGCCAGCAGCAAGAGTACCCGTGAAAAACTGTTTTTT
CDR3: CASSKSTREKLFF
V: TRBV5-1
size: few
D: NA
J: TRBJ1-4

DNA: TGTGCCAGCAGCGTAGGGGGCACTGGAAACACCATATATTTT
CDR3: CASSVGGTGNTIYF
V: TRBV9
size: NA
D: NA
J: TRBJ1-3

DNA: TGTGCCTGGAGAAGGTTGCGGGACAGGGGGGCAGACACCTTC
CDR3: CAWRRLRDRGADTF
V: TRBV30
size: few
D: TRBD1
J: TRBJ1-2

DNA: TGTGCCAGTAGTTTTGGAGTCTCCTACGAGCAGTACTTC
CDR3: CASSFGVSYEQYF
V: TRBV19
size: NA
D: NA
J: TRBJ2-7

DNA: TGTGCCAGCAGTTACTTGTCGGGGGACACCATATATTTT
CDR3: CASSYLSGDTIYF
V: TRBV6-5
size: few
D: NA
J: TRBJ1-3

DNA: TGTGCCTGGAGTCCCCGCACGACAGGGGCCAGCGAAAAACTGTTTTTT
CDR3: CAWSPRTTGASEKLFF
V: TRBV30
size: NA
D: TRBD1
J: TRBJ1-4

DNA: TGTGCCAGCGGCCGTGCCTACGAGCAGTACTTC
CDR3: CASGRAYEQYF
V: TRBV2
size: few
D: NA
J: TRBJ2-7

DNA: TGTGCCTGGAGACCGAGGGGGCGAGGGAATGAGCAGTTCTTC
CDR3: CAWRPRGRGNEQFF
V: TRBV30
size: once
D: TRBD1
J: TRBJ2-1

DNA: TGTGCCAGCTCCCGAGACCAGGCAGCGGGGACTGAAGCTTTCTTT
CDR3: CASSRDQAAGTEAFF
V: TRBV18
size: NA
D: NA
J: TRBJ1-1

DNA: TGTGCCAGCAGCTTGGGGGACAGGGGGCTCACTGAAGCTTTCTTT
CDR3: CASSLGDRGLTEAFF
V: TRBV5-8
size: NA
D: TRBD1
J: TRBJ1-1

DNA: TGTGCTGCAGCGGGGGGGCCGGATACGCAGTATTTT
CDR3: CAAAGGPDTQYF
V: TRBV10-3
size: NA
D: TRBD2
J: TRBJ2-3